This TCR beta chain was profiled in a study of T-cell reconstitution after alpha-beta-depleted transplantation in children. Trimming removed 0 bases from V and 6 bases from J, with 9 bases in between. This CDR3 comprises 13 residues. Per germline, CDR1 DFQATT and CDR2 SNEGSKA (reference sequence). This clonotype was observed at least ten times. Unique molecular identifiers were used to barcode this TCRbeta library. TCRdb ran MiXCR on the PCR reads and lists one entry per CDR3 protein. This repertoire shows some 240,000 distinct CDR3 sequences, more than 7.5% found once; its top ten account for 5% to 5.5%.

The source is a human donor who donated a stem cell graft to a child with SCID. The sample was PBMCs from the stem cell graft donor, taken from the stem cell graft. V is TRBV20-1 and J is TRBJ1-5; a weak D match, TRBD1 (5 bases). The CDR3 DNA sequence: TGCAGTGCTAGAGAGTCGGGGGTTCAGCCCCAGCATTTT. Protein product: CSARESGVQPQHF.